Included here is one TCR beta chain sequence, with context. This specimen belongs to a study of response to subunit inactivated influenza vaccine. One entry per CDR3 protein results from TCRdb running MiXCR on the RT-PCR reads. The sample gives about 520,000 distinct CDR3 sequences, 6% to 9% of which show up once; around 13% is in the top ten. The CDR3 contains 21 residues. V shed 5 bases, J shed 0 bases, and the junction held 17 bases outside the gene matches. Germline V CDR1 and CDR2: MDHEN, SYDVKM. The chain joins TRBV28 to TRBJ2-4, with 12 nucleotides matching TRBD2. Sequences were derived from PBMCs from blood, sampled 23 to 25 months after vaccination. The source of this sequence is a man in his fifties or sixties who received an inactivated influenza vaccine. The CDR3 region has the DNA TGTGCCAGCAGTACTAAGTTCGGACTAGCGGGGAACGCCGTAGCCAAAAACATTCAGTACTTC. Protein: CASSTKFGLAGNAVAKNIQYF. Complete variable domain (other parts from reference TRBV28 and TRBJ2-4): DVKVTQSSRYLVKRTGEKVFLECVQDMDHENMFWYRQDPGLGLRLIYFSYDVKMKEKGDIPEGYSVSREKKERFSLILESASTNQTSMYLCASSTKFGLAGNAVAKNIQYFGAGTRLSVL.